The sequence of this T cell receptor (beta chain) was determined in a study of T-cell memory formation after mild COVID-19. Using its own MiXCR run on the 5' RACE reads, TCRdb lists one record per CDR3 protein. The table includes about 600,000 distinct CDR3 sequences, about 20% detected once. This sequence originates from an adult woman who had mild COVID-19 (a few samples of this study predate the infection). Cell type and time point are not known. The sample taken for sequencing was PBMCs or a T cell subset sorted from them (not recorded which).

The CDR3 region has the DNA TGTGCCAGTAGTGACAGGGGGGGTGCTCAGCCCCAGCATTTT. Translated: CASSDRGGAQPQHF. The chain combines TRBV19 with TRBJ1-5; 9 bases align to TRBD1. Trimming removed 5 bases from V and 6 bases from J; junction bases left unmatched: 5. CDR1 is LNHDA, CDR2 SQIVND, per germline (reference sequence). The CDR3 is 14 amino acids.